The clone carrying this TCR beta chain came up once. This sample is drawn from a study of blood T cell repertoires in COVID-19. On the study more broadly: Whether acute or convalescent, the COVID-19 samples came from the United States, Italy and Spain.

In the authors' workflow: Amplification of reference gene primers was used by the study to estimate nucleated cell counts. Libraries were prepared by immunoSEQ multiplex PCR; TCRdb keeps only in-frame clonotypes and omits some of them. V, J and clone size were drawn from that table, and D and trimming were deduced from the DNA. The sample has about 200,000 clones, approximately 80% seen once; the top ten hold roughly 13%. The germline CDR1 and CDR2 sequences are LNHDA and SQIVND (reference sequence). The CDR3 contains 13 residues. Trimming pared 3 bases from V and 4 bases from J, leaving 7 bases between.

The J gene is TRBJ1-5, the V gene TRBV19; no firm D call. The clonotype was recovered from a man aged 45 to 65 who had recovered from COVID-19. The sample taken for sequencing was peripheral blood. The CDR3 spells CASSMGRNQPQHF. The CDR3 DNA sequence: TGTGCCAGTAGTATGGGCAGAAATCAGCCCCAGCATTTT.